The 11 T cell receptor beta chains given below trace back to one sample, sequenced in a study of blood T cell repertoires in COVID-19. Using immunoSEQ multiplex PCR, the repertoire was profiled, and TCRdb retains in-frame clones only, with some absent. Counted here are about 200,000 clones, around nine tenths occurring once; the ten biggest clones make up around 3.1%. The sequenced sample was peripheral blood. The receptors shown here come from a man in his fifties or sixties with acute or convalescent COVID-19.

This clone was seen more than once but under ten times. The genes are TRBV4-1 and TRBJ1-1; D unclear. Germline V lookup: CDR1 MGHRA, CDR2 YSYEKL. The CDR3 sequence is 14 residues long. V was shortened by 6 bases and J by 6 bases, with 17 bases between the two germline ends. The CDR3 reads CASRRITREPEAFF. CDR3 sequence (DNA): TGCGCCAGCAGACGTATAACACGGGAGCCTGAAGCTTTCTTT.

V usage is TRBV2 and J usage is TRBJ1-1; 12 bases fit TRBD1. Germline V gives CDR1 SNHLY, CDR2 FYNNEI. The length of the CDR3 is 15 residues. Trimming cost V 2 bases and J 10 bases; bases outside gene matches: 8. CDR3 bases: TGTGCCAGCAGTGAACCCGGGACAGGGGGCTATGGAGCTTTCTTT. Residues: CASSEPGTGGYGAFF.

The chain carries TRBV6-4 and TRBJ2-2, with a weak D call TRBD2 (6 bases). CDR1 and CDR2 (germline): MRHNA, SNTAGT. Trimming removed 6 bases at V and 4 bases at J, with 15 bases between. The CDR3 has 15 residues. The CDR3 DNA follows: TGTGCCAGCAGCGAAACGGGTAGCGGCACCGGGGAGCTGTTTTTT. The encoded protein is CASSETGSGTGELFF.

This clone was counted a single time. The chain has TRBV6-2 or TRBV6-3 and TRBJ2-7, with 7 bases identical to TRBD2. This CDR3 region has 14 residues. Germline V gene lookup returns CDR1 MNHEY and CDR2 SVGEGT. The V gene end was trimmed by 3 bases and the J gene end by 3 bases; junction bases not matched to a gene: 5. DNA for the CDR3: TGTGCCAGCAGTTATGGGGAGGGCTACTACGAGCAGTACTTC. Translated, it gives CASSYGEGYYEQYF.

The CDR3 DNA reads TGTGCCAGCAACCCCGGACAGGGGAATGAAAAACTGTTTTTT. Its translation is CASNPGQGNEKLFF. This chain links TRBV28 with TRBJ1-4, with TRBD1 identical over 9 bases. The J segment lost 5 bases and the V segment lost 7 bases, leaving 5 bases of the junction unmatched. This CDR3 has 14 residues. From germline, CDR1 is MDHEN and CDR2 SYDVKM.

The rearrangement joins TRBV7-2 to TRBJ2-3; D might be TRBD1 (6 bases). Germline-derived CDR1 and CDR2 are SGHTA and FQGNSA. The ends were cut back, 2 bases at V and 1 base at J, with 13 bases in the middle. CDR3 length equals 16 residues. CDR3: CASSLWSNRGTDTQYF. The CDR3 bases are TGTGCCAGCAGCTTATGGAGCAACAGGGGCACAGATACGCAGTATTTT.

The chain recombines TRBV6-5 with TRBJ2-7, with 11 bases matching TRBD1. The V and J ends lost 6 bases and 1 base, in that order; junction bases with no gene match: 5. CDR1 is MNHEY and CDR2 is SVGAGI in the germline V gene. This CDR3 spans 15 amino acids. CDR3 amino acids: CASRPGTGGSYEQYF. In DNA form, the CDR3 reads TGTGCCAGCAGACCCGGGACAGGGGGATCCTACGAGCAGTACTTC.

The rearrangement joins TRBV6-5 to TRBJ1-2; 7 bases match TRBD1. Trimming cost V 8 bases and J 5 bases; bases outside gene matches: 2. Germline lookup yields CDR1 MNHEY and CDR2 SVGAGI. CDR3 size: 11 residues. The CDR3: CASRDSYGYTF. CDR3 nucleotide sequence: TGTGCCAGCCGGGACAGTTATGGCTACACCTTC.

The V call is TRBV4-1, the J call TRBJ1-2; D uncertain. The CDR3 consists of 16 residues. Germline V gene sequence: CDR1 MGHRA, CDR2 YSYEKL. V dropped 0 bases and J dropped 3 bases, with 14 bases sitting between them. CDR3 in amino acids: CASSQERSRVDYGYTF. The CDR3 nucleotides read TGCGCCAGCAGCCAAGAAAGGTCGAGGGTAGACTATGGCTACACCTTC.

The V call is TRBV5-1, the J call TRBJ2-1, with 10 bases matching TRBD2. Germline lookup yields CDR1 SGHRS and CDR2 YFSETQ. J lost 9 bases, V lost 3 bases, and 12 bases had no gene match. The CDR3 totals 16 residues. The chain's CDR3 is CASSSGTSVVGSEQFF. CDR3 DNA sequence: TGCGCCAGCAGCTCTGGGACTAGCGTGGTAGGTAGTGAGCAGTTCTTC. The complete variable domain, with remaining parts taken from reference TRBV5-1 and TRBJ2-1, reads KAGVTQTPRYLIKTRGQQVTLSCSPISGHRSVSWYQQTPGQGLQFLFEYFSETQRNKGNFPGRFSGRQFSNSRSEMNVSTLELGDSALYLCASSSGTSVVGSEQFFGPGTRLTVL.

This clone showed up just once. The chain has TRBV3-1 (or the pseudogene TRBV3-2) and TRBJ1-2; D unresolved. Germline loops: CDR1 LGHDT, CDR2 YNNKEL (reference sequence). The length of the CDR3 is 16 residues. With 1 base removed from V and 4 bases from J, the gap between germline ends came to 16 bases. The CDR3 reads CASSQVWSVSGYGYTF. In DNA form, the CDR3 reads TGTGCCAGCAGCCAAGTTTGGTCGGTTTCAGGCTATGGCTACACCTTC.